The 13 T cell receptor beta chains reported below all come from one sample, sequenced in a study of siplizumab effects on memory and regulatory T cells. Assay: immunoSEQ multiplex PCR; the TCRdb copy retains only in-frame clones and omits some. The sample contains approximately 94,000 clones, about 91% of which appear only once. The specimen was CD4+ T cells sorted from blood. The receptors shown here come from a human donor in good health.

The chain links TRBV29-1 to TRBJ1-4, with D hard to call. The germline gives CDR1 SQVTM, CDR2 ANQGSEA. This CDR3 has 14 amino acids. The ends were cut back, 4 bases at V and 2 bases at J, with 11 bases in the middle. The CDR3 sequence: CSVGGRSTNEKLFF. CDR3 in DNA: TGCAGCGTTGGCGGCAGGTCTACTAATGAAAAACTGTTTTTT.

This CDR3 reads CASSRVAGLHNEQFF. As DNA, the CDR3 is TGTGCCAGCAGCCGGGTAGCGGGGCTCCACAATGAGCAGTTCTTC. This rearrangement joins TRBV5-6 to TRBJ2-1; 8 bases map to TRBD2. This CDR3 is built from 15 residues. J gave up 5 bases and V 4 bases, and 8 bases lay outside the gene matches. Germline CDR1 is SGHDT and CDR2 is YYEEEE.

The J gene is TRBJ2-7, the V gene TRBV28; a possible D gene is TRBD1 (6 bases). The V gene's germline CDR1 is MDHEN and CDR2 SYDVKM. The CDR3 runs to 17 residues. Trimming removed 6 bases at V and 3 bases at J, with 24 bases between. CDR3 residues: CASSRYPGVGQVYEQYF. In nucleotides, the CDR3 is TGTGCCAGCAGCCGCTACCCAGGGGTCGGGCAGGTCTACGAGCAGTACTTC.

This chain links TRBV6-1 with TRBJ2-1; 11 nucleotides match TRBD2. The CDR3 extends over 15 amino acids. V was pared by 4 bases and J by 3 bases, with 2 bases of the junction left unmatched. Germline values: CDR1 MNHNS, CDR2 SASEGT. The CDR3 nucleotides are TGTGCCAGCAGTGGGGGACTAGCGGTCTACAATGAGCAGTTCTTC. It translates to CASSGGLAVYNEQFF.

CDR3 amino acids: CASTAAQETQYF. CDR3 sequence (DNA): TGTGCCAGCACGGCAGCCCAAGAGACCCAGTACTTC. The chain is built from TRBV5-4 and TRBJ2-5; D is uncertain. The V end lost 6 bases, the J end lost 1 base, and 7 bases lay between the germline ends. Germline V gene lookup returns CDR1 SGHNT and CDR2 YYREEE (reference sequence). The CDR3 runs 12 residues.

The CDR3, as DNA: TGTGCCAGCAGTTCGGGGAAGAACACTGAAGCTTTCTTT. As protein: CASSSGKNTEAFF. This chain uses TRBV11-3 with TRBJ1-1; D gene ambiguous. The CDR3 totals 13 residues. Trimming cost V 6 bases and J 1 base, with 9 bases left between them. CDR1 is SGHNT, CDR2 YENEEA, per germline.

The rearrangement links TRBV9 to TRBJ2-7; D may be TRBD1 or TRBD2 (5 bases each). The germline V gene encodes CDR1 SGDLS and CDR2 YYNGEE. This CDR3 is 14 amino acids long. Trimming pared 4 bases from V and 2 bases from J, leaving 13 bases between. CDR3 coding DNA: TGTGCCAGCAGCTCGGGACCGCCGCCCTACGAGCAGTACTTC. It translates to CASSSGPPPYEQYF. The whole variable domain, remainder taken from reference TRBV9 and TRBJ2-7, is DSGVTQTPKHLITATGQRVTLRCSPRSGDLSVYWYQQSLDQGLQFLIQYYNGEERAKGNILERFSAQQFPDLHSELNLSSLELGDSALYFCASSSGPPPYEQYFGPGTRLTVT.

This chain uses TRBV28 with TRBJ2-7; TRBD2 matches 7 bases. The V and J ends lost 7 bases and 3 bases, in that order; junction bases with no gene match: 6. CDR3 length: 13 amino acids. Germline V lookup: CDR1 MDHEN, CDR2 SYDVKM. The CDR3 loop is CASTPGGDYEQYF. As DNA, the CDR3 is TGTGCCAGCACCCCGGGGGGTGACTACGAGCAGTACTTC.

J is TRBJ1-5 and V is TRBV19; 8 bases align to TRBD1. Trimming took 4 bases from V and 5 from J; bases not matched to a gene: 4. CDR1 and CDR2 from the germline V gene are LNHDA and SQIVND (reference sequence). The CDR3 totals 14 residues. CDR3 sequence reads: CASSKGQEDQPQHF. Written as DNA, the CDR3 is TGTGCCAGTAGTAAGGGACAGGAGGATCAGCCCCAGCATTTT.

The rearrangement joins TRBV7-2 to TRBJ2-1, with 15 bases that match TRBD2. Germline CDR1 is SGHTA and CDR2 is FQGNSA. V shed 5 bases and J 8 bases; nucleotides not matched to a gene: 7. The CDR3 covers 16 residues. The CDR3 DNA reads TGTGCCAGCAGCCGGACTAGCGGGGGGGCCAACTATGAGCAGTTCTTC. Its protein product is CASSRTSGGANYEQFF. Filled out from reference TRBV7-2 and TRBJ2-1, the complete variable domain reads GAGVSQSPSNKVTEKGKDVELRCDPISGHTALYWYRQSLGQGLEFLIYFQGNSAPDKSGLPSDRFSAERTGGSVSTLTIQRTQQEDSAVYLCASSRTSGGANYEQFFGPGTRLTVL.

This clone was seen only a few times. The chain has TRBV9 and TRBJ1-5; D possibly corresponds to TRBD1 (5 bases). The CDR3 covers 17 residues. Trimming cost V 9 bases and J 0 bases, with 22 bases left between them. Germline V gene lookup returns CDR1 SGDLS and CDR2 YYNGEE. The CDR3 DNA reads as TGTGCCAATCGGAGGTCGGGGGGGGTATATAGCAATCAGCCCCAGCATTTT. Amino acid sequence: CANRRSGGVYSNQPQHF.

The chain employs TRBV9 and TRBJ1-2; maybe TRBD1 (5 bases). This CDR3 is 13 amino acids long. V gave up 0 bases and J gave up 8 bases, with 11 bases separating them. Germline CDR1 is SGDLS and CDR2 is YYNGEE. The CDR3 DNA follows: TGTGCCAGCAGCGTAGAAGGGACGGGAGGCTACACCTTC. Translation: CASSVEGTGGYTF.

The chain recombines TRBV28 with TRBJ2-7; 10 bases line up with TRBD1. There are 14 residues in the CDR3. V gave up 3 bases and J gave up 4 bases; unmatched junction bases: 3. Germline V gene data show CDR1 as MDHEN and CDR2 as SYDVKM. The CDR3 reads CASSFVGQGYEQYF. The DNA of the CDR3 is TGTGCCAGCAGTTTTGTGGGACAGGGGTACGAGCAGTACTTC.